The rows below give T cell receptor beta chains drawn from one sample of a study of PD-L1 blockade in urothelial cancer. Using immunoSEQ multiplex PCR, the repertoire was profiled, and TCRdb retains in-frame clones only, with some absent. The sample consists of about 52,000 clones, more than 80% of them appearing once. The sequences come from PBMCs, collected around atezolizumab (anti-PD-L1) treatment. The source of these receptors is a middle-aged man with urothelial cancer. The CDR3 runs from the conserved cysteine through the conserved F or W. Each record gives: CDR3 DNA, CDR3 protein, J gene, D gene, V gene, clone size. D genes are given only for firm matches. Rows give clone size only sometimes, using once, few, many, or a class for an expanded clone.

CDR3nt: TGCGCCAGCAGCCAAGAGAGTAGCGGGGGGCTAAGAGATACGCAGTATTTT
CDR3aa: CASSQESSGGLRDTQYF
j_gene: TRBJ2-3
d_gene: TRBD2
v_gene: TRBV4-1
abundance: few

CDR3nt: TGTGCCAGTAGCCGAATAACCGGGACCCCCGGGGGAGAGACCCAGTACTTC
CDR3aa: CASSRITGTPGGETQYF
j_gene: TRBJ2-5
d_gene: NA
v_gene: TRBV19
abundance: NA

CDR3nt: TGTGCCAGCAGTTATTCGTACAGCCAAGAGACCCAGTACTTC
CDR3aa: CASSYSYSQETQYF
j_gene: TRBJ2-5
d_gene: NA
v_gene: TRBV6-5
abundance: NA

CDR3nt: TGTGCCAGCAGTGAAGATGACAGGGTGAATTTCTATGGCTACACCTTC
CDR3aa: CASSEDDRVNFYGYTF
j_gene: TRBJ1-2
d_gene: TRBD1
v_gene: TRBV6-1
abundance: NA

CDR3nt: TGTGCCAGCAGTTTAGGACCGGGACAGGGGTACTACACCTTC
CDR3aa: CASSLGPGQGYYTF
j_gene: TRBJ1-2
d_gene: TRBD1
v_gene: TRBV28
abundance: NA

CDR3nt: TGTGCCAGCAGTTTGGAAGGACAGTTCTACGAGCAGTACTTC
CDR3aa: CASSLEGQFYEQYF
j_gene: TRBJ2-7
d_gene: NA
v_gene: TRBV27
abundance: NA

CDR3nt: TGTGCCTGGAGTGACAGTACTAACTATGGCTACACCTTC
CDR3aa: CAWSDSTNYGYTF
j_gene: TRBJ1-2
d_gene: NA
v_gene: TRBV30
abundance: NA

CDR3nt: TGCGCCAGCAGCCAAGGAGGGCATTCAACTAATGAAAAACTGTTTTTT
CDR3aa: CASSQGGHSTNEKLFF
j_gene: TRBJ1-4
d_gene: NA
v_gene: TRBV4-1
abundance: NA

CDR3nt: TGTGCCAGCAGCTTACCCCAGGGGATCGAGACCCAGTACTTC
CDR3aa: CASSLPQGIETQYF
j_gene: TRBJ2-5
d_gene: NA
v_gene: TRBV11-2
abundance: NA

CDR3nt: TGTGCCAGCAGCTTCCTTCAATTCGGCGGGTTGGGGCAGTACTTC
CDR3aa: CASSFLQFGGLGQYF
j_gene: TRBJ2-7
d_gene: NA
v_gene: TRBV11-2
abundance: NA

CDR3nt: TGTGCCAGCAGCCCGAACAGGGGCCCCGAAAAACTGTTTTTT
CDR3aa: CASSPNRGPEKLFF
j_gene: TRBJ1-4
d_gene: TRBD1
v_gene: TRBV7-9
abundance: once

CDR3nt: TGTGCCAGCAGCGACCCCCGGGACTTTCAAAGCTCCTACGAGCAGTACTTC
CDR3aa: CASSDPRDFQSSYEQYF
j_gene: TRBJ2-7
d_gene: NA
v_gene: TRBV7-2
abundance: NA

CDR3nt: TGTGCCTCTCAGGTAACCTACGAGCAGTACTTC
CDR3aa: CASQVTYEQYF
j_gene: TRBJ2-7
d_gene: NA
v_gene: TRBV30
abundance: NA

CDR3nt: TGTGCCAGCAGCGCTAACCCTTCTATACAGGGCTACACATCCTACAATGAGCAGTTCTTC
CDR3aa: CASSANPSIQGYTSYNEQFF
j_gene: TRBJ2-1
d_gene: NA
v_gene: TRBV9
abundance: NA

CDR3nt: TGTGCCAGTAGTATAACAGGGATCTCCTACGAGCAGTACTTC
CDR3aa: CASSITGISYEQYF
j_gene: TRBJ2-7
d_gene: NA
v_gene: TRBV19
abundance: NA

CDR3nt: TGTGCCAGTAATTTGCCGGGACTAGCTGACAATGAGCAGTTCTTC
CDR3aa: CASNLPGLADNEQFF
j_gene: TRBJ2-1
d_gene: TRBD2
v_gene: TRBV19
abundance: NA

CDR3nt: TGCGCCAGCAGCTTGGAACCGGCGGGACAGCCCCAGCATTTT
CDR3aa: CASSLEPAGQPQHF
j_gene: TRBJ1-5
d_gene: NA
v_gene: TRBV5-1
abundance: NA

CDR3nt: TGTGCCAGCAGCAATGTGCGGGGGGGTTCCGCGTACACCGGGGAGCTGTTTTTT
CDR3aa: CASSNVRGGSAYTGELFF
j_gene: TRBJ2-2
d_gene: NA
v_gene: TRBV21-1
abundance: once

CDR3nt: TGTGCCAGCGGTAGAGGGACTTTCACAGATACGCAGTATTTT
CDR3aa: CASGRGTFTDTQYF
j_gene: TRBJ2-3
d_gene: NA
v_gene: TRBV2
abundance: NA

CDR3nt: TGTGCCAGCAGCTCCGCGGTTAGGGGGCTACGGGATGAGCAGTTCTTC
CDR3aa: CASSSAVRGLRDEQFF
j_gene: TRBJ2-1
d_gene: TRBD1
v_gene: TRBV7-3
abundance: NA

CDR3nt: TGCAGCGTTGGACAGGGGGTAGGAGAGACCCAGTACTTC
CDR3aa: CSVGQGVGETQYF
j_gene: TRBJ2-5
d_gene: TRBD1
v_gene: TRBV29-1
abundance: NA

CDR3nt: TGTGCCAGCAGCCATAAAAGGGGGACCCAGTACTTC
CDR3aa: CASSHKRGTQYF
j_gene: TRBJ2-5
d_gene: NA
v_gene: TRBV5-6
abundance: NA

CDR3nt: TGTGCCAGCAGCTTTCAAACCTACAATGAGCAGTTCTTC
CDR3aa: CASSFQTYNEQFF
j_gene: TRBJ2-1
d_gene: NA
v_gene: TRBV7-2
abundance: NA

CDR3nt: TGCGCCAGCAAACGGGAGGGCCCTCAAGAGACCCAGTACTTC
CDR3aa: CASKREGPQETQYF
j_gene: TRBJ2-5
d_gene: TRBD2
v_gene: TRBV4-1
abundance: NA

CDR3nt: TGTGCCAGCAGTGATGACAGGGGTTCATACAATGAGCAGTTCTTC
CDR3aa: CASSDDRGSYNEQFF
j_gene: TRBJ2-1
d_gene: TRBD1
v_gene: TRBV2
abundance: NA

CDR3nt: TGTGCCAGCAGCTCCAAGTTGAGGACAGATACGCAGTATTTT
CDR3aa: CASSSKLRTDTQYF
j_gene: TRBJ2-3
d_gene: NA
v_gene: TRBV5-6
abundance: once

CDR3nt: TGTGCCAGCAGCTTGCCGGGACAGGCGCGAGATACGCAGTATTTT
CDR3aa: CASSLPGQARDTQYF
j_gene: TRBJ2-3
d_gene: TRBD1
v_gene: TRBV5-4
abundance: NA

CDR3nt: TGTGCCAGCAGCGTAGGGGGTGCGGGGGGGACCGGAGACGTGGTGCAGTACTTC
CDR3aa: CASSVGGAGGTGDVVQYF
j_gene: TRBJ2-7
d_gene: TRBD2
v_gene: TRBV9
abundance: NA

CDR3nt: TGCGCCAGCAGCTTGGAGACGGGGTTCGAGCAGTTCTTC
CDR3aa: CASSLETGFEQFF
j_gene: TRBJ2-1
d_gene: NA
v_gene: TRBV5-1
abundance: NA

CDR3nt: TGTGCCAGCAGCTTGGTGGGGACTAGCGGAAACACAGATACGCAGTATTTT
CDR3aa: CASSLVGTSGNTDTQYF
j_gene: TRBJ2-3
d_gene: TRBD2
v_gene: TRBV27
abundance: once

CDR3nt: TGTGCCAGCAGCGTAGCCGCCTTCGGGGGGCGGAGCTCTGGGGCCAACGTCCTGACTTTC
CDR3aa: CASSVAAFGGRSSGANVLTF
j_gene: TRBJ2-6
d_gene: NA
v_gene: TRBV9
abundance: NA

CDR3nt: TGTGCCAGCTCCCAAGACCCCCCAGGGGGCGCATCGGGGAACACTGAAGCTTTCTTT
CDR3aa: CASSQDPPGGASGNTEAFF
j_gene: TRBJ1-1
d_gene: TRBD1
v_gene: TRBV18
abundance: NA

CDR3nt: TGCGCCAGCAGCCAAGGGAGTGACAGGGGGCGGAGTGGCTACACCTTC
CDR3aa: CASSQGSDRGRSGYTF
j_gene: TRBJ1-2
d_gene: TRBD1
v_gene: TRBV4-3
abundance: NA

CDR3nt: TGTGCCAGCAGTTCCAGCGGCTCCTACAATGAGCAGTTCTTC
CDR3aa: CASSSSGSYNEQFF
j_gene: TRBJ2-1
d_gene: NA
v_gene: TRBV27
abundance: NA

CDR3nt: TGTGCCAGCAGCAGTCCCGGGACAGGGGCTGGGGCCAACGTCCTGACTTTC
CDR3aa: CASSSPGTGAGANVLTF
j_gene: TRBJ2-6
d_gene: TRBD1
v_gene: TRBV5-4
abundance: few

CDR3nt: TGTGCCTGGAGTGTATCCCGGACCGGGGAGCTGTTTTTT
CDR3aa: CAWSVSRTGELFF
j_gene: TRBJ2-2
d_gene: NA
v_gene: TRBV30
abundance: NA

CDR3nt: TGCGCCAGCAGCCCACCTAGCGGGGTTTTGAATGAGCAGTTCTTC
CDR3aa: CASSPPSGVLNEQFF
j_gene: TRBJ2-1
d_gene: TRBD2
v_gene: TRBV5-1
abundance: once

CDR3nt: TGTGCCAGCAGCTTAGCGCCCCTAGCAGGGGCAGTAGGTACGCAGTATTTT
CDR3aa: CASSLAPLAGAVGTQYF
j_gene: TRBJ2-3
d_gene: NA
v_gene: TRBV7-6
abundance: NA

CDR3nt: TGTGCCAGCAGCGTGGGGACAGAGTACCTCTACGAGCAGTACTTC
CDR3aa: CASSVGTEYLYEQYF
j_gene: TRBJ2-7
d_gene: TRBD1
v_gene: TRBV9
abundance: NA

CDR3nt: TGTGCCATCAGTGACCCGGGACTTGGGGATGAAAAACTGTTTTTT
CDR3aa: CAISDPGLGDEKLFF
j_gene: TRBJ1-4
d_gene: NA
v_gene: TRBV10-3
abundance: once

CDR3nt: TGCAGTGCTCTGAAGGGGACTGAGCAGTACTTC
CDR3aa: CSALKGTEQYF
j_gene: TRBJ2-7
d_gene: NA
v_gene: TRBV20-1
abundance: NA

CDR3nt: TGTGCCAGCAGTGAAAGGCCGGGGTTTGGCAATCAGCCCCAGCATTTT
CDR3aa: CASSERPGFGNQPQHF
j_gene: TRBJ1-5
d_gene: NA
v_gene: TRBV6-1
abundance: NA

CDR3nt: TGTGCCAGCAGCATCGACACTCTTAGCAATCAGCCCCAGCATTTT
CDR3aa: CASSIDTLSNQPQHF
j_gene: TRBJ1-5
d_gene: NA
v_gene: TRBV7-9
abundance: NA

CDR3nt: TGTGCCAGCAGTTCCCCAGCGGGAGGCTCTGGGGCCAACGTCCTGACTTTC
CDR3aa: CASSSPAGGSGANVLTF
j_gene: TRBJ2-6
d_gene: TRBD2
v_gene: TRBV28
abundance: NA

CDR3nt: TGTGCAAGTCGTTTCGGGACTAGCGGGGGGAAGGGGTCCTACAATGAGCAGTTCTTC
CDR3aa: CASRFGTSGGKGSYNEQFF
j_gene: TRBJ2-1
d_gene: NA
v_gene: TRBV12-2
abundance: few

CDR3nt: TGTGCCATCAGTTGGACTAGCGGGAGACCCACCGGGGAGCTGTTTTTT
CDR3aa: CAISWTSGRPTGELFF
j_gene: TRBJ2-2
d_gene: TRBD2
v_gene: TRBV10-3
abundance: NA

CDR3nt: TGTGCCAGCAGCCGGGGGACAGGGTTCGCGGCTGAAGCTTTCTTT
CDR3aa: CASSRGTGFAAEAFF
j_gene: TRBJ1-1
d_gene: TRBD1
v_gene: TRBV11-2
abundance: few

CDR3nt: TGTGCCAGCAGCCAAAGACAGGGGGTTGAGACCCAGTACTTC
CDR3aa: CASSQRQGVETQYF
j_gene: TRBJ2-5
d_gene: TRBD1
v_gene: TRBV11-2
abundance: NA

CDR3nt: TGCGCCGCGGACAGGGCTACGAACACTGAAGCTTTCTTT
CDR3aa: CAADRATNTEAFF
j_gene: TRBJ1-1
d_gene: TRBD1
v_gene: TRBV10-1
abundance: NA

CDR3nt: TGCGCCAGCAGCACCGGGCGGGAGAGGGTGAATGAGCAGTTCTTC
CDR3aa: CASSTGRERVNEQFF
j_gene: TRBJ2-1
d_gene: TRBD2
v_gene: TRBV10-1
abundance: NA